This T cell receptor beta chain was profiled in a study of T cells in women clearing cervical HPV infection (dated by TCRdb to 2016 to 2019). Broadly, across the study: The cases were some 25 women with histologically confirmed HPV16-related CIN3 or worse, and 2 of these cases were invasive cancers. Controls were more than 20 women whose single incident HPV16 infection cleared within 12 months without precancer or cancer developing. Blood from cases was drawn at the visit where the lesion was first identified, while blood from controls was drawn once the infection was no longer detected. Among cases, blood sampling came a median of approximately 150 days after lesion detection, with an interquartile range of roughly 90 to 230 days. Since only a few of the women had HLA typing available, the possibility that HLA type was acting as a confounder could not be ruled out. Nested within Costa Rica's Guanacaste HPV Natural History Study, an exploratory proof-of-principle case-control study compared TCR repertoires across cervical HPV16 outcomes. Cases and controls were matched on age within five years and on year of sample collection. Cases had a median age of 34 years and controls had a median age of 38, with no significant differences in baseline characteristics. The parent cohort enrolled about 10,000 women aged 18 or older in Guanacaste, Costa Rica, in about 1993 to 1994 and followed the women for less than eight years. As quality controls, five blinded duplicates were added to each group, bringing the total to about 60 samples made up of some 50 participants and 10 replicates.

Its CDR3 holds 15 amino acids, cysteine through phenylalanine. The DNA covers only part of the CDR3, 36 bases in frame from base 1. Compared with germline, V lacks 5 bases and J lacks 4 bases; bases without a gene match: 9. Per the germline V gene, SGHTA is the CDR1 and FQGNSA is the CDR2. Every participant had a single incident cervical HPV16 infection, and prevalent HPV16 infections were excluded. Cervical HPV DNA was detected with MY09/MY11 PCR, and genotyping was done with dot-blot hybridization. About 14 mL of heparinized blood was centrifuged, after which the buffy coat was aliquoted, frozen at -30 degrees C, and then stored at -80 degrees C. Genomic DNA was extracted from buffy coat specimens using QIAGEN kits. Turning to this clone: No cognate antigen has been identified for it. The observed sequence ends 3 residues before the CDR3 terminus, with the missing tail filled in from the germline J gene.

TCR beta CDR3 regions were amplified by multiplex PCR from an average of roughly 1,200 ng genomic DNA per sample using the immunoSEQ assay. Primer bias was corrected in the assay by using a complete synthetic TCR repertoire to establish an amplification baseline. Amplicons were sequenced on the Illumina platform. The study's own analysis went as follows. Error correction of the sequences involved clustering with frequency ratios plus a modified nearest-neighbor algorithm, after which the sequences were analyzed in the immunoSEQ Analyzer using IMGT gene definitions. At each rarefaction depth, TCR richness and evenness were averaged across 20 rarefaction repeats, and any sample with fewer sequences than the depth was left out. Relative abundances of V, D and J genes were compared between groups using Wilcoxon rank sum tests, with FDR correction applied. In the blinded duplicates, the intraclass correlation was roughly 96% for TCR richness and averaged approximately 82% across around 66 gene segments. This immuneACCESS table, as held by TCRdb, lists in-frame sequences with V and J called but not all clones. Of the missing ones, under half trace to an unresolved V gene in checked studies; the others have no known cause. V and J calls and clone size are those listed in that table; D and trimming were worked out from the DNA. The sample table gives approximately 30,000 clones. The ten most abundant clones make up 3.7% of the sample.

The research as a whole found: TRBV6-7 relative abundance was lower in cases than in controls (around 0.11% versus 0.16%; Bonferroni P = 0.0008). The cross-sectional design could not show whether associations preceded infection or resulted from it; effector/memory subsets and HPV-specific T cells were not isolated. Significantly higher TCR repertoire richness was observed in CIN3+ cases than in controls across sequencing depths, whereas no difference in evenness was found. Because the number of T cells per sample was unknown, the richness differences could reflect varying T-cell content rather than repertoire biology. Cases were distinguished from controls with an estimated AUC of 0.65 to 0.85 by random forest classifiers combining richness and V gene abundances.

The sequencing sample was made of blood buffy coat. The receptor's source is a woman aged 18 to 69 with a cervical HPV16 infection that either progressed to CIN3+ or cleared (not recorded which). The V and J segments used are TRBV7-2 and TRBJ2-7, and 9 junctional nucleotides match TRBD2. The part of the CDR3 DNA that was read is TGTGCCAGCAGCCCGACTCGGACTAGCGTATACGAG. The translation is CASSPTRTSVYE. The entire CDR3 reads CASSPTRTSVYEQYF.